This T cell receptor beta chain was found in a study of T cell repertoires in cytomegalovirus infection. In the study overall: The authors used CMV epitopes that were HLA-C-restricted (recently identified) and HLA-B-restricted (well studied).

TCRdb recomputed calls from the reads with MiXCR, one row per CDR3 protein. The table lists about 700,000 distinct CDR3 sequences, around 30% of them singletons. CDR3 length: 14 residues. Germline V CDR1 and CDR2: SGHTA, FQGNSA. The ends were cut back, 1 base at V and 4 bases at J, with 10 bases in the middle. In this sample, this clonotype turned up many times. As yet, its antigen is unknown. This TCR was sampled from a human donor in good health (CMV status not recorded). Some clones in this sample may be carry-over from other donors' samples. V and J are TRBV7-2 and TRBJ1-2; a weak D match, TRBD1 (5 bases). The source was cultured PBMCs, collected from culture after CMV antigen stimulation. The CDR3 sequence is CASSLVPGTYGYTF. DNA for the CDR3: TGTGCCAGCAGCTTAGTACCGGGGACCTATGGCTACACCTTC.